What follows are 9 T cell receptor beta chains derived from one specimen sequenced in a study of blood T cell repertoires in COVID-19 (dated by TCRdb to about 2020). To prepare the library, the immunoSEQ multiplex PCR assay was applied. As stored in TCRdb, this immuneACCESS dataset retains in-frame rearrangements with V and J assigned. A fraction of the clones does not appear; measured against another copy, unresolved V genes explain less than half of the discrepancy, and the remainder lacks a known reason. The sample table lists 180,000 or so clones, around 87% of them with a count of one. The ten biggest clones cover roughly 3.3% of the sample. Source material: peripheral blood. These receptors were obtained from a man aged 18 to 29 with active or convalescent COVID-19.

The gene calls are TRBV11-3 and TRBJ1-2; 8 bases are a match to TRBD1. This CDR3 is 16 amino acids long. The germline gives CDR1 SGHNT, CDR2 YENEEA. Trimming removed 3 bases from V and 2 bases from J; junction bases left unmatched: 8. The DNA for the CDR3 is TGTGCCAGCAGCTTCCGACAGGGGACATTCAACTATGGCTACACCTTC. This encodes CASSFRQGTFNYGYTF.

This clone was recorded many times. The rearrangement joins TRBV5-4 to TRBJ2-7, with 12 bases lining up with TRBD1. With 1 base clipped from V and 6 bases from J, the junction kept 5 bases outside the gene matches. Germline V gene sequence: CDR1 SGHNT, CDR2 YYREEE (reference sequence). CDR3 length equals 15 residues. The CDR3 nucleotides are TGTGCCAGCAGCTTGATGGGACAGGGGGCGGGCGAGCAGTACTTC. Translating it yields CASSLMGQGAGEQYF.

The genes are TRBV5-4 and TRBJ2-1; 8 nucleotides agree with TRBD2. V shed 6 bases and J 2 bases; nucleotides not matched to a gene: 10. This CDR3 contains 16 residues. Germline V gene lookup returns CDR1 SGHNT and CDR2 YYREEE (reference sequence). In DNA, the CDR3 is TGTGCCAGCATCCCGGGTGGAGCGGGAGCCTACAATGAGCAGTTCTTC. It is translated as CASIPGGAGAYNEQFF.

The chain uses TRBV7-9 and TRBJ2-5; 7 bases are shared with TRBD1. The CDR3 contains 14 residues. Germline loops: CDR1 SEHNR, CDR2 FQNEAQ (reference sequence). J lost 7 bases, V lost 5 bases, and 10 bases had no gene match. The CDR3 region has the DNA TGTGCCAGCAGCCCCGACAGGGACCCGGGGACCCAGTACTTC. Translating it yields CASSPDRDPGTQYF.

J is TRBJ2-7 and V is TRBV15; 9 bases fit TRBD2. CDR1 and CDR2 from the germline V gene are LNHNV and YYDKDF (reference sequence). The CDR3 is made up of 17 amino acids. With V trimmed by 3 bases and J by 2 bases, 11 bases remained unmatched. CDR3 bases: TGTGCCACCAGCAGCTCGGCGGGAGGGCCATTCACCTACGAGCAGTACTTC. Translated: CATSSSAGGPFTYEQYF. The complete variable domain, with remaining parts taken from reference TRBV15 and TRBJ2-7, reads DAMVIQNPRYQVTQFGKPVTLSCSQTLNHNVMYWYQQKSSQAPKLLFHYYDKDFNNEADTPDNFQSRRPNTSFCFLDIRSPGLGDTAMYLCATSSSAGGPFTYEQYFGPGTRLTVT.

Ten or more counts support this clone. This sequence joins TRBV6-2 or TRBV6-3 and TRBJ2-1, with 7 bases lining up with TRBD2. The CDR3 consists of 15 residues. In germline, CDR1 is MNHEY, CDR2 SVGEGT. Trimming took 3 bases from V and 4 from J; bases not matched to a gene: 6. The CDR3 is CASSYTGEGYNEQFF. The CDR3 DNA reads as TGTGCCAGCAGTTATACGGGGGAGGGTTACAATGAGCAGTTCTTC.

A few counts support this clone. CDR3 sequence reads: CASSLGTSGYEQYF. DNA of the CDR3: TGCGCCAGCAGCTTGGGGACTAGCGGCTACGAGCAGTACTTC. The chain employs TRBV5-1 and TRBJ2-7; the match to TRBD2 covers 10 bases. Germline V gene sequence: CDR1 SGHRS, CDR2 YFSETQ. V shed 0 bases, J shed 3 bases, and the junction held 0 bases outside the gene matches. The CDR3 sequence is 14 residues long. The whole variable domain, remainder taken from reference TRBV5-1 and TRBJ2-7, is KAGVTQTPRYLIKTRGQQVTLSCSPISGHRSVSWYQQTPGQGLQFLFEYFSETQRNKGNFPGRFSGRQFSNSRSEMNVSTLELGDSALYLCASSLGTSGYEQYFGPGTRLTVT.

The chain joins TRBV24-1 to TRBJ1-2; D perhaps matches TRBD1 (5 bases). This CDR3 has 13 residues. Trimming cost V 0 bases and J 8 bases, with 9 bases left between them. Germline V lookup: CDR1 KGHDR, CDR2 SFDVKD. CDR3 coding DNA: TGTGCCACCAGTGATTTGGTCGGGGGAGGCTACACCTTC. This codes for CATSDLVGGGYTF.

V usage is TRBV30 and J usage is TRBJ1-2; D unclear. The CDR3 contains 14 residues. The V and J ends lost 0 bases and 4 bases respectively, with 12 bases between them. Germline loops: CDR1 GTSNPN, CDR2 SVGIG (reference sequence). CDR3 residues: CAWSVREVFYGYTF. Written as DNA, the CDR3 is TGTGCCTGGAGTGTGAGAGAGGTTTTCTATGGCTACACCTTC. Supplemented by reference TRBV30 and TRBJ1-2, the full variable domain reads SQTIHQWPATLVQPVGSPLSLECTVEGTSNPNLYWYRQAAGRGLQLLFYSVGIGQISSEVPQNLSASRPQDRQFILSSKKLLLSDSGFYLCAWSVREVFYGYTFGSGTRLTVV.